This entry lists 25 T cell receptor beta chains sequenced from one sample in a study of shared clonotypes between healthy human individuals. Using immunoSEQ multiplex PCR, the repertoire was profiled, and TCRdb retains in-frame clones only, with some absent. The repertoire consists of hundreds of thousands of clones, with around 97% occurring once and the leading ten covering around 0.06%. What was sequenced was naive CD4+ T cells sorted from blood. Subset here: CD45RA+ positively selected. Receptor source: a young woman in good health.

The chain has TRBV28 and TRBJ2-3; D gene unclear. V lost 3 bases, J lost 4 bases, and 11 bases lay in between. In germline, CDR1 is MDHEN, CDR2 SYDVKM. CDR3 length equals 14 residues. The CDR3 nucleotides are TGTGCCAGCAGTTTGACGACGGCCCCAGATACGCAGTATTTT. It yields the protein CASSLTTAPDTQYF.

V and J are TRBV14 and TRBJ2-7; 7 bases match TRBD1. Germline V gene sequence: CDR1 SGHDN, CDR2 FVKESK. V lost 10 bases to trimming and J lost 5 bases; unmatched junction nucleotides: 11. The CDR3 length is 13 residues. CDR3 DNA sequence: TGTGCCACCAACCGGGACAGAGCTGACGAGCAGTACTTC. Its translation is CATNRDRADEQYF.

The CDR3 coding sequence is TGTGCCAGTATCATAAGCGGGAGGGCCGTCAATGAGCAGTTCTTC. This sequence encodes CASIISGRAVNEQFF. V usage is TRBV19 and J usage is TRBJ2-1, with TRBD2 matching over 10 bases. The V gene end was trimmed by 7 bases and the J gene end by 6 bases; junction bases not matched to a gene: 9. Germline values: CDR1 LNHDA, CDR2 SQIVND (reference sequence). The CDR3 spans 15 residues.

This chain uses TRBV11-2 with TRBJ2-1; 10 bases match TRBD2. The CDR3 contains 15 residues. CDR1 and CDR2 from the germline V gene are SGHAT and FQNNGV. Trimming cost V 1 base and J 4 bases; bases outside gene matches: 1. The CDR3 is CASSLAAGGYNEQFF. CDR3 nucleotides: TGTGCCAGCAGCTTAGCAGCGGGAGGGTACAATGAGCAGTTCTTC.

The gene calls are TRBV19 and TRBJ1-1; D is uncertain. Germline loops: CDR1 LNHDA, CDR2 SQIVND (reference sequence). This CDR3 has 12 residues. V was cut by 5 bases and J by 14 bases, with 18 bases left in between. The DNA of the CDR3 is TGTGCCAGTAGTCTCAGGCGAGGCGAGACCTTCTTT. It is translated as CASSLRRGETFF.

This chain connects TRBV27 to TRBJ2-1, with TRBD2 matching over 12 bases. This CDR3 is built from 15 residues. Looked up from germline, CDR1 is MNHEY and CDR2 is SMNVEV (reference sequence). Trimming at V came to 5 bases and at J to 6 bases, leaving 5 bases not matched to a gene. The CDR3 DNA sequence: TGTGCCAGCAGTCGCGGGACTAGCGGGCTCAATGAGCAGTTCTTC. This encodes CASSRGTSGLNEQFF.

V usage is TRBV4-1 and J usage is TRBJ2-7; 9 bases map to TRBD2. The CDR3 loop spans 15 amino acids. The junction had 5 bases not matched to a gene; V was cut back by 0 bases and J by 5 bases. Germline V CDR1 and CDR2: MGHRA, YSYEKL. CDR3: CASSQDRLAGNEQYF. CDR3 bases: TGCGCCAGCAGCCAAGATCGCCTAGCGGGAAACGAGCAGTACTTC.

This sequence joins TRBV2 and TRBJ2-7, with a weak D call TRBD1 (5 bases). Germline V gene lookup returns CDR1 SNHLY and CDR2 FYNNEI. Deletions cut 1 base from V and 6 bases from J, with 16 bases between. The CDR3 spans 15 residues. CDR3 coding DNA: TGTGCCAGCAGTGAAGACGGGCTCACAGGAGCCGAGCAGTACTTC. This sequence encodes CASSEDGLTGAEQYF.

This rearrangement joins TRBV5-4 to TRBJ2-7; D not resolved. The length of the CDR3 is 11 residues. Germline V gene data show CDR1 as SGHNT and CDR2 as YYREEE (reference sequence). Trimming took 4 bases from V and 3 from J, leaving 5 bases between them. CDR3 amino acids: CASSLNYEQYF. For the CDR3, the DNA is TGTGCCAGCAGCCTTAACTACGAGCAGTACTTC. The entire variable domain, with the rest obtained from reference TRBV5-4 and TRBJ2-7, is as follows: ETGVTQSPTHLIKTRGQQVTLRCSSQSGHNTVSWYQQALGQGPQFIFQYYREEENGRGNFPPRFSGLQFPNYSSELNVNALELDDSALYLCASSLNYEQYFGPGTRLTVT.

This chain uses TRBV27 with TRBJ1-1, with D tentatively TRBD1 (6 bases). CDR3 size: 13 residues. Trimming shortened V by 6 bases and J by 8 bases, and 16 bases separated the two germline ends. Germline values: CDR1 MNHEY, CDR2 SMNVEV (reference sequence). The DNA of the CDR3 is TGTGCCAGCAGACGTACCAGGGGCCAGGAAGCTTTCTTT. Its protein is CASRRTRGQEAFF.

This chain links TRBV19 with TRBJ2-3; tentatively, D is TRBD1 (5 bases). The CDR3 covers 14 residues. V was shortened by 0 bases and J by 8 bases, with 12 bases between the two germline ends. Germline lookup yields CDR1 LNHDA and CDR2 SQIVND (reference sequence). As DNA, the CDR3 is TGTGCCAGTAGTATAGACCCTACAGGTCGTACGCAGTATTTT. Translated: CASSIDPTGRTQYF.

The chain employs TRBV2 and TRBJ2-2; 10 bases map to TRBD1. Trimming removed 8 bases from V and 2 bases from J; junction bases left unmatched: 5. Germline V lookup: CDR1 SNHLY, CDR2 FYNNEI. CDR3 size: 15 residues. The CDR3 region is CASYGQGDNTGELFF. CDR3 bases: TGTGCCAGCTATGGACAGGGGGACAACACCGGGGAGCTGTTTTTT.

The V and J genes are TRBV5-1 and TRBJ2-3; D gene uncertain. CDR3 length: 15 residues. Trimming shortened V by 3 bases and J by 4 bases, and 15 bases separated the two germline ends. Germline V gene lookup returns CDR1 SGHRS and CDR2 YFSETQ. CDR3: CASSSGPGSADTQYF. DNA for the CDR3: TGCGCCAGCAGCTCAGGACCTGGGTCGGCAGATACGCAGTATTTT.

The rearrangement uses TRBV13 and TRBJ2-7; 9 nucleotides line up with TRBD2. V dropped 5 bases and J dropped 6; count of bases not matched to a gene: 8. Looked up from germline, CDR1 is PRHDT and CDR2 is FYEKMQ (reference sequence). The CDR3 runs to 14 residues. This CDR3 is CASSGAREGGEQYF. DNA for the CDR3: TGTGCCAGCAGCGGCGCGCGGGAGGGCGGCGAGCAGTACTTC.

V usage is TRBV2 and J usage is TRBJ2-7; a possible D gene is TRBD1 (5 bases). This CDR3 is built from 17 residues. Trimming left V 3 bases short and J 6 bases short, with 24 bases between. CDR1 and CDR2 from the germline V gene are SNHLY and FYNNEI. The chain's CDR3 is CASSEESGHLTMFEQYF. The DNA of the CDR3 is TGTGCCAGCAGTGAGGAGTCCGGACACCTTACGATGTTCGAGCAGTACTTC.

This sequence joins TRBV5-4 and TRBJ2-7, with TRBD1 as a possible D gene (6 bases). The V gene lost 6 bases and the J gene lost 0 bases, with 13 bases spanning the gap. From germline, CDR1 is SGHNT and CDR2 YYREEE (reference sequence). The CDR3 sequence is 14 residues long. CDR3 sequence (DNA): TGTGCCAGCACCAGAGGGGGACCCTCCTACGAGCAGTACTTC. Protein product: CASTRGGPSYEQYF.

The chain carries TRBV11-2 and TRBJ1-2; D is undetermined. V shed 4 bases and J shed 4 bases, with 13 bases lying between them. Germline V gives CDR1 SGHAT, CDR2 FQNNGV. This CDR3 has 14 amino acids. The CDR3 nucleotides are TGTGCCAGCAGCTCTTACCCTCCTCTCTATGGCTACACCTTC. Its protein product is CASSSYPPLYGYTF.

This chain joins TRBV5-1 and TRBJ2-1; 9 bases align to TRBD2. From germline, CDR1 is SGHRS and CDR2 YFSETQ. There are 17 residues in the CDR3. The V and J ends lost 7 bases and 7 bases, in that order; junction bases with no gene match: 18. CDR3 nucleotides: TGCGCCAGCGGGGGGGCGAAGGTAGCGGGAGTCGCGAATGAGCAGTTCTTC. It translates to CASGGAKVAGVANEQFF.

The chain has TRBV11-2 and TRBJ2-1; D might be TRBD2 (5 bases). Germline CDR1 SGHAT, CDR2 FQNNGV. Trimming stripped 5 bases from V and 3 bases from J, with 14 bases between. This CDR3 spans 15 amino acids. The CDR3 spells CASSLKVGDYNEQFF. The CDR3 coding sequence is TGTGCCAGCAGCCTCAAGGTGGGAGACTACAATGAGCAGTTCTTC. Complete variable domain (other parts from reference TRBV11-2 and TRBJ2-1): EAGVAQSPRYKIIEKRQSVAFWCNPISGHATLYWYQQILGQGPKLLIQFQNNGVVDDSQLPKDRFSAERLKGVDSTLKIQPAKLEDSAVYLCASSLKVGDYNEQFFGPGTRLTVL.

The rearrangement joins TRBV19 to TRBJ1-2; TRBD1 matches 7 bases. This CDR3 has 16 residues. Germline V gene data show CDR1 as LNHDA and CDR2 as SQIVND (reference sequence). V was clipped by 6 bases and J by 4 bases; unmatched bases: 14. The CDR3 here is CASSTPTGTVLYGYTF. The CDR3 DNA reads as TGTGCCAGTAGCACCCCGACCGGGACAGTCCTCTATGGCTACACCTTC.

The chain is built from TRBV27 and TRBJ2-2; D ambiguous. Germline V lookup: CDR1 MNHEY, CDR2 SMNVEV (reference sequence). Trimming left V 2 bases short and J 7 bases short, with 5 bases between. This CDR3 is 12 amino acids long. As DNA, the CDR3 is TGTGCCAGCAGTTTACTCGTCGGGGAGCTGTTTTTT. Its protein is CASSLLVGELFF.

The chain couples TRBV6-6 to TRBJ1-5; D is undetermined. CDR3 length: 14 residues. V was cut by 4 bases and J by 0 bases, with 7 bases left in between. Germline assignment: CDR1 MNHNY and CDR2 SVGAGI (reference sequence). The CDR3 DNA follows: TGTGCCAGCAGTTCAGACAATAGCAATCAGCCCCAGCATTTT. Protein: CASSSDNSNQPQHF.

This chain connects TRBV18 to TRBJ1-1; D remains ambiguous. V gave up 0 bases and J gave up 0 bases, with 11 bases separating them. The CDR3 is 16 amino acids. The germline gives CDR1 KGHSH, CDR2 LQKENI. For the CDR3, the DNA is TGTGCCAGCTCACCACCATACGCGGACCTGAACACTGAAGCTTTCTTT. Protein sequence: CASSPPYADLNTEAFF.

The chain couples TRBV27 to TRBJ1-5, with D possibly TRBD1 on 5 matching bases. V lost 7 bases, J lost 3 bases, and 13 bases lay in between. The germline gives CDR1 MNHEY, CDR2 SMNVEV (reference sequence). This CDR3 is built from 14 residues. The DNA for the CDR3 is TGTGCCAGCATGTCAGGGCGGACCAATCAGCCCCAGCATTTT. Amino acid sequence: CASMSGRTNQPQHF.

The chain recombines TRBV10-3 with TRBJ1-1, with a possible D match to TRBD1 (6 bases). CDR3 size: 18 residues. Per germline, CDR1 ENHRY and CDR2 SYGVKD. V lost 0 bases and J lost 0, with 17 bases in between. CDR3 coding DNA: TGTGCCATCAGTGAGTCCTGGAAGCTGGGGGCGTTGAACACTGAAGCTTTCTTT. Translation gives CAISESWKLGALNTEAFF.